This TCR beta chain was sequenced during a study of blood T cell repertoires in COVID-19 (dated by TCRdb to about 2020). Some background on the complete study: The collaborator samples originated in the United States, Italy and Spain and spanned the acute and convalescent phases of COVID-19. The dataset comprised deeply sampled blood TCRbeta repertoires from subjects exposed to, actively infected with, or recovered from COVID-19. Where available, HLA class I and class II types were taken from metadata supplied by the sample provider and were not determined by assay-based typing. Nearly every sample came with metadata listing a de-identified subject ID, COVID-19 status, age in years and sex. Samples were obtained from the ongoing ImmuneRACE study (first 160 participants) and from 1,254 subjects provided by 6 global collaborators. A freely available public database, intended as a resource for researchers studying the immune response to SARS-CoV-2, is where the repertoires were released. The material from the prospective study consisted of cDNA or gDNA derived from T cells, B-cell-depleted T cells, or PBMCs. Results and caveats for the whole study, not just this receptor: Clinical and demographic metadata were provided uncurated, with the amount varying by source and participant.

This clone was observed a few times. Its antigen is still unknown. No base qualities exist here, and no much larger clone lies one base off it. The immunoSEQ Assay, a bias-controlled multiplex PCR, was used to amplify TCRbeta CDR3 regions from genomic DNA. Turning to the authors' computational methods: Within the assay, amplification of reference gene primers was used to estimate how many nucleated cells each sample contained. Sequence reads were collapsed and filtered to measure the absolute abundance of every unique TCRbeta CDR3 rearrangement. Productive Simpson clonality was computed per sample as the square root of Simpson's diversity index over productive rearrangements. What TCRdb holds here is the immuneACCESS table cut down to in-frame rearrangements. Part of the clones is not present; checked against another copy, under half of the missing clones reflect an unresolved V gene, and the others are unexplained. V and J calls and clone size are given by that table; D and trimming were obtained from the DNA. The sample records fewer than 250,000 clones, around nine tenths of which are singletons. Around 0.9% of the sample lies in the top ten.

The CDR3 runs 12 residues from the cysteine to the phenylalanine. Only the CDR3 portion is preserved as DNA: 36 bases, with reading frame beginning at the first base. From the germline V gene (reference sequence), CDR1 is LNHNV and CDR2 is YYDKDF. At the junction V is shortened by 5 bases and J by 6 bases, with 11 bases in between. One collaborating source in Seattle enrolled patients during active infection and followed them longitudinally through the course of disease. Collaborating institutions collected whole blood in K2EDTA tubes following their own protocols. For TCRbeta analysis, collaborator samples were shipped as frozen whole blood, as isolated PBMCs, or as DNA extracted from either sample type.

The chain couples TRBV15 to TRBJ2-7; TRBD1 is possibly the D segment (5 matching bases). Sequenced input: peripheral blood. This sequence was found in a man aged 30 to 39 with COVID-19, enrolled during active disease. The CDR3 reads as follows: CATSPTRVEQYF. The nucleotide sequence reads as follows: TGTGCCACCAGCCCCACCAGGGTCGAGCAGTACTTC.